These 23 T cell receptor beta chains came from one sample sequenced in a study of cytomegalovirus exposure and HLA in healthy donors. Both 60 Vbeta primers and 13 Jbeta primers went into the PCR. Some clones are missing from TCRdb's copy, which holds only in-frame ones; the method was immunoSEQ multiplex PCR. This sample has approximately 160,000 clones, with 64% found just once. Material for sequencing was PBMCs. All receptors come from a woman in her twenties or thirties in good health and CMV-seropositive.

This sequence joins TRBV28 and TRBJ2-4; 11 nucleotides line up with TRBD2. CDR1 MDHEN and CDR2 SYDVKM come from the germline V gene. CDR3 length equals 13 residues. Trimming at V came to 8 bases and at J to 6 bases, leaving 3 bases not matched to a gene. For the CDR3, the DNA is TGTGCCAGCGACGGGACTAGCGGAAACATTCAGTACTTC. It encodes CASDGTSGNIQYF.

V gene TRBV4-1 combines with J gene TRBJ1-1; 7 nucleotides align to TRBD1. CDR3 length: 16 residues. Trimming at V came to 4 bases and at J to 6 bases, leaving 14 bases not matched to a gene. Germline assignment: CDR1 MGHRA and CDR2 YSYEKL. Here the CDR3 DNA reads TGCGCCAGCAGCCGCCCACTGACAGGGTTTGGCGCTGAAGCTTTCTTT. This sequence encodes CASSRPLTGFGAEAFF.

This clone was counted a single time. The V and J genes are TRBV6-5 and TRBJ1-4; 7 nucleotides align to TRBD1. The J segment lost 1 base and the V segment lost 5 bases, leaving 4 bases of the junction unmatched. CDR3 length: 15 residues. Germline V gene lookup returns CDR1 MNHEY and CDR2 SVGAGI. This chain's CDR3 is CASSPRQGTNEKLFF. In nucleotides, the CDR3 is TGTGCCAGCAGTCCCCGACAGGGAACTAATGAAAAACTGTTTTTT.

V is TRBV6-1 and J is TRBJ2-7, with 8 bases matching TRBD1. Germline V gives CDR1 MNHNS, CDR2 SASEGT. The CDR3 extends over 16 amino acids. With 2 bases clipped from V and 4 bases from J, the junction kept 10 bases outside the gene matches. The DNA for the CDR3 is TGTGCCAGCAGTGAATGGGGTCAGGGGGCCCAGTACGAGCAGTACTTC. Translating gives CASSEWGQGAQYEQYF.

This clone was picked up one time. This chain links TRBV10-3 with TRBJ1-2, with a weak D call TRBD1 (6 bases). This CDR3 has 16 amino acids. Trimming left V 0 bases short and J 4 bases short, with 15 bases between. From germline, CDR1 is ENHRY and CDR2 SYGVKD. CDR3 sequence: CAISESGRGKIYGYTF. The CDR3 DNA reads TGTGCCATCAGTGAGTCGGGCAGGGGCAAGATCTATGGCTACACCTTC.

In regard to this clone: The germline gene is not matched at one end of the junction; a read error may be the cause. This chain connects TRBV2 to TRBJ1-4, with D possibly matching TRBD1 (6 bases). The CDR3 has 13 amino acids. Per germline, CDR1 SNHLY and CDR2 FYNNEI. CDR3 sequence (DNA): TGTGCCAGCAGGGAAGGGCCAGGGGCAAAACTGTTTTTT. Translated, it gives CASREGPGAKLFF.

The V and J genes are TRBV11-2 and TRBJ2-7; TRBD1 matches at 7 bases. The V segment lost 5 bases and the J segment 2 bases; nucleotides outside the gene matches: 6. This CDR3 has 14 amino acids. Germline V CDR1 and CDR2: SGHAT, FQNNGV. In DNA form, the CDR3 reads TGTGCCAGCAGCGCATGGGACAGACCCTACGAGCAGTACTTC. This translates into CASSAWDRPYEQYF.

The chain joins TRBV7-9 to TRBJ2-7; 7 nucleotides align to TRBD1. The ends lost 5 bases at V and 2 bases at J; junction bases unmatched: 15. Germline V gene lookup returns CDR1 SEHNR and CDR2 FQNEAQ (reference sequence). This CDR3 has 17 amino acids. The CDR3 DNA sequence: TGTGCCAGCAGCCCGGTAGGGGGCGGTCCCCGAACCTACGAGCAGTACTTC. Protein product: CASSPVGGGPRTYEQYF.

V is TRBV5-4 and J is TRBJ1-2, with D perhaps matching TRBD1 (5 bases). CDR3 length: 15 residues. Germline CDR1 SGHNT, CDR2 YYREEE (reference sequence). Trimming left V 0 bases short and J 0 bases short, with 9 bases between. CDR3 DNA sequence: TGTGCCAGCAGCTTGGAACCGACAGCTAACTATGGCTACACCTTC. Translating it yields CASSLEPTANYGYTF.

The V gene is TRBV6-5, the J gene TRBJ2-7; TRBD2 is a possible D gene (6 bases). This CDR3 contains 16 residues. Trimming removed 0 bases from V and 3 bases from J, with 15 bases in between. From germline, CDR1 is MNHEY and CDR2 SVGAGI. The CDR3 loop reads CASSYSSNFGGYEQYF. The DNA for the CDR3 is TGTGCCAGCAGTTACTCATCGAACTTCGGGGGCTACGAGCAGTACTTC.

This rearrangement joins TRBV7-2 to TRBJ2-2, with D uncertain. The CDR3 runs 14 residues. V was cut by 3 bases and J by 6 bases, with 11 bases left in between. CDR1 and CDR2 (germline): SGHTA, FQGNSA. The CDR3 DNA is TGTGCCAGCAGCTTTCAATTACTGTCCGGGGAGCTGTTTTTT. Translated: CASSFQLLSGELFF.

J is TRBJ2-7 and V is TRBV9; the match to TRBD1 covers 8 bases. Germline values: CDR1 SGDLS, CDR2 YYNGEE. Germline trimming cut 1 base from V and 2 bases from J; bases unmatched to any gene: 5. This CDR3 region has 15 residues. The CDR3 sequence is CASSVRTGPTYEQYF. The CDR3 DNA is TGTGCCAGCAGCGTAAGGACAGGGCCCACCTACGAGCAGTACTTC. Variable domain in full (rest from reference TRBV9 and TRBJ2-7): DSGVTQTPKHLITATGQRVTLRCSPRSGDLSVYWYQQSLDQGLQFLIQYYNGEERAKGNILERFSAQQFPDLHSELNLSSLELGDSALYFCASSVRTGPTYEQYFGPGTRLTVT.

This chain connects TRBV9 to TRBJ2-2; 9 nucleotides match TRBD2. This CDR3 contains 15 residues. V dropped 5 bases and J dropped 5; count of bases not matched to a gene: 7. Germline V gene lookup returns CDR1 SGDLS and CDR2 YYNGEE. CDR3 protein: CASSPSGANTGELFF. In DNA, the CDR3 is TGTGCCAGCAGTCCTAGCGGGGCTAATACCGGGGAGCTGTTTTTT.

The chain employs TRBV7-9 and TRBJ1-6; D unclear. The CDR3 consists of 12 residues. Between the trimmed V and J ends, which lost 2 bases and 9 bases, there was a span of 5 bases. Germline CDR1 and CDR2: SEHNR and FQNEAQ (reference sequence). In DNA, the CDR3 is TGTGCCAGCAGCTTATCTAGTTCACCCCTCCACTTT. Its protein is CASSLSSSPLHF.

In DNA form, the CDR3 reads TGTGCCAGCAGCTTAGTAGGGGGCGCTCGAATGAACACTGAAGCTTTCTTT. Translation gives CASSLVGGARMNTEAFF. The J gene is TRBJ1-1, the V gene TRBV7-8, with 7 bases aligning to TRBD1. CDR1 and CDR2 (germline): SGHVS, FQNEAQ. The CDR3 spans 17 residues. V trimming: 1 base; J trimming: 0 bases; junction bases outside the gene matches: 8.

This clone was picked up a small number of times. The chain carries TRBV28 and TRBJ1-6, with a possible D match to TRBD1 (5 bases). Germline V gene lookup returns CDR1 MDHEN and CDR2 SYDVKM. The CDR3 length is 15 residues. The ends were cut back, 6 bases at V and 7 bases at J, with 16 bases in the middle. In DNA, the CDR3 is TGTGCCAGCAGACCCCTTTCGACAGCAAATTCACCCCTCCACTTT. Its translation: CASRPLSTANSPLHF.

The chain uses TRBV11-3 and TRBJ2-5, with no clear D. Judging by the DNA end, TRBJ2-7 fits better; the J call may be wrong. In germline, CDR1 is SGHNT, CDR2 YENEEA. The CDR3 loop spans 11 amino acids. CDR3 sequence (DNA): TGTGCCAGCAGCTTAGCCTACGAGCAGTACTTC. It translates to CASSLAYEQYF.

This clone was counted once. This sequence joins TRBV30 and TRBJ2-3; TRBD2 matches 14 bases. CDR1 is GTSNPN and CDR2 is SVGIG in the germline V gene (reference sequence). The V segment lost 1 base and the J segment 9 bases; nucleotides outside the gene matches: 3. This CDR3 has 14 residues. The CDR3 region is CAWSEGLAGDTQYF. For the CDR3, the DNA is TGTGCCTGGAGTGAGGGACTAGCGGGGGACACGCAGTATTTT. The full variable domain, with the rest looked up from reference TRBV30 and TRBJ2-3, is SQTIHQWPATLVQPVGSPLSLECTVEGTSNPNLYWYRQAAGRGLQLLFYSVGIGQISSEVPQNLSASRPQDRQFILSSKKLLLSDSGFYLCAWSEGLAGDTQYFGPGTRLTVL.

The V call is TRBV28, the J call TRBJ1-2, with a tentative D call TRBD1 (5 bases). The germline V and J ends were trimmed by 3 bases and 0 bases, with 8 bases remaining between them. Germline V gene sequence: CDR1 MDHEN, CDR2 SYDVKM. The CDR3 has 14 residues. Here the CDR3 DNA reads TGTGCCAGCAGTTTGGTGACAGCTAACTATGGCTACACCTTC. Translated, it gives CASSLVTANYGYTF.

V is TRBV4-1 and J is TRBJ1-2, with 9 positions matching TRBD1. This CDR3 has 16 residues. The germline V gene encodes CDR1 MGHRA and CDR2 YSYEKL. V gave up 5 bases and J gave up 4 bases; unmatched junction bases: 11. The CDR3 sequence: CASSLRAGQGSYGYTF. CDR3 DNA sequence: TGCGCCAGCAGCTTAAGAGCGGGACAGGGTTCCTATGGCTACACCTTC.

The V and J genes are TRBV19 and TRBJ1-4, with TRBD1 identical over 8 bases. With V trimmed by 7 bases and J by 10 bases, 11 bases remained unmatched. The germline CDR1 and CDR2 sequences are LNHDA and SQIVND (reference sequence). The CDR3 has 14 amino acids. DNA of the CDR3: TGTGCCAGTACGATGACAGGGGCCCGAAGAAAACTGTTTTTT. This encodes CASTMTGARRKLFF.

This clone was picked up a small number of times. The J gene is TRBJ1-3, the V gene TRBV6-1, with 7 bases that match TRBD1. The CDR3 spans 16 residues. Germline V gives CDR1 MNHNS, CDR2 SASEGT. J was trimmed by 8 bases and V by 2 bases; bases with no gene match: 12. CDR3 protein: CASSEQFAGGRYTIYF. Written as DNA, the CDR3 is TGTGCCAGCAGTGAACAATTTGCAGGGGGTCGATACACCATATATTTT.

This sequence joins TRBV19 and TRBJ2-5; 9 positions match TRBD1. There are 15 residues in the CDR3. Germline loops: CDR1 LNHDA, CDR2 SQIVND (reference sequence). Losses at the gene ends were 4 bases for V and 2 bases for J; bases not matched to a gene: 5. The DNA for the CDR3 is TGTGCCAGTAGTACGGGACAGGGACAACAAGAGACCCAGTACTTC. Its protein is CASSTGQGQQETQYF.